These T cell receptor beta chains were read from a single sample in a study of blood T cell repertoires in COVID-19. The protocol was immunoSEQ multiplex PCR, while the TCRdb copy is restricted to in-frame clones and leaves out a portion. This table has 120,000 or so clones, roughly 72% appearing once. The specimen sequenced was peripheral blood. The origin of the receptors is a man aged 55 to 70 with acute or convalescent COVID-19. The CDR3 runs from the conserved cysteine through the conserved F or W. A D gene is named only where the DNA matches it firmly. Some rows have no size entry. The others give once, few or many, or a class for an expanded clone.

d_gene	j_gene	abundance	v_gene	CDR3aa	CDR3nt
TRBD1	TRBJ1-2	.	TRBV19	CASTGDRTNYGYTF	TGTGCCAGTACTGGGGACAGAACAAACTATGGCTACACCTTC
.	TRBJ1-2	.	TRBV12-3/TRBV12-4	CASSFPGKRGYTF	TGTGCCAGCAGTTTTCCAGGGAAGCGCGGCTACACCTTC
TRBD2	TRBJ2-3	few	TRBV19	CASKDGGGTDTQYF	TGTGCCAGTAAGGACGGGGGGGGCACAGATACGCAGTATTTT
.	TRBJ2-7	.	TRBV21-1	CASTSPGQYSYEQYF	TGTGCCAGCACAAGTCCCGGACAGTACTCTTACGAGCAGTACTTC
.	TRBJ1-2	.	TRBV27	CASSLTGVRYGYTF	TGTGCCAGCAGTTTAACGGGAGTAAGGTATGGCTACACCTTC
TRBD2	TRBJ2-3	.	TRBV2	CASSDLAGVVGDTQYF	TGTGCCAGCAGTGATCTAGCGGGGGTAGTCGGTGATACGCAGTATTTT
TRBD2	TRBJ2-5	few	TRBV9	CASSPRSLAGRWETQYF	TGTGCCAGCAGCCCCCGTTCTCTAGCGGGGAGATGGGAGACCCAGTACTTC
TRBD2	TRBJ2-1	.	TRBV25-1	CASSASGRWAEQFF	TGTGCCAGCAGTGCTAGCGGGAGGTGGGCTGAGCAGTTCTTC
.	TRBJ1-4	.	TRBV15	CATSSAPVSGRYNEKLFF	TGTGCCACCAGCAGCGCACCCGTAAGCGGCAGGTATAATGAAAAACTGTTTTTT
.	TRBJ2-6	.	TRBV11-3	CASSLEGGGANVLTF	TGTGCCAGCAGCTTAGAAGGGGGTGGGGCCAACGTCCTGACTTTC
.	TRBJ2-1	.	TRBV19	CASSIEGLGNNEQFF	TGTGCCAGTAGTATTGAGGGCCTGGGCAACAATGAGCAGTTCTTC
TRBD2	TRBJ2-1	.	TRBV18	CASSPSLAGGTYNEQFF	TGTGCCAGCTCACCTTCCTTAGCGGGAGGGACCTACAATGAGCAGTTCTTC
.	TRBJ1-3	.	TRBV10-2	CASHKGGPGNTIYF	TGCGCCAGCCATAAGGGGGGGCCTGGAAACACCATATATTTT
.	TRBJ1-4	.	TRBV6-1	CASSEGTLGNEKLFF	TGTGCCAGCAGTGAAGGGACATTGGGAAACGAAAAACTGTTTTTT
.	TRBJ1-2	.	TRBV14	CASSQVGGAYGYTF	TGTGCCAGCAGCCAAGTAGGGGGGGCATATGGCTACACCTTC
.	TRBJ1-1	.	TRBV12-3/TRBV12-4	CASSFGGTEAFF	TGTGCCAGCAGTTTCGGGGGCACTGAAGCTTTCTTT
.	TRBJ1-1	.	TRBV21-1	CASSKMDQDLTRHTEAFF	TGTGCCAGCAGCAAAATGGATCAGGATTTAACAAGACACACTGAAGCTTTCTTT
TRBD1	TRBJ2-2	once	TRBV18	CASSPRTGGDTGELFF	TGTGCCAGCTCACCAAGGACAGGGGGCGACACCGGGGAGCTGTTTTTT
TRBD1	TRBJ2-1	.	TRBV7-2	CASSRMSGGGYNEQFF	TGTGCCAGCAGCCGTATGTCAGGGGGTGGATACAATGAGCAGTTCTTC
TRBD2	TRBJ2-7	.	TRBV5-4	CASSLGTSGYEQYF	TGTGCCAGCAGCCTCGGGACTAGCGGGTACGAGCAGTACTTC
TRBD2	TRBJ2-3	few	TRBV10-3	CAISETSGSTSTDTQYF	TGTGCCATCAGTGAGACTAGCGGGAGTACGAGCACAGATACGCAGTATTTT
TRBD1	TRBJ2-2	.	TRBV30	CAWGQGRNTGELFF	TGTGCCTGGGGACAGGGACGGAACACCGGGGAGCTGTTTTTT
TRBD1	TRBJ2-7	.	TRBV6-1	CASSEYRGVIKYEQYF	TGTGCCAGCAGTGAATACAGGGGGGTAATCAAGTACGAGCAGTACTTC
.	TRBJ1-2	once	TRBV21-1	CASSKGTGAPYGYTF	TGTGCCAGCAGCAAAGGGACAGGGGCCCCCTATGGCTACACCTTC
.	TRBJ1-1	few	TRBV19	CASSMGAMNTEAFF	TGTGCCAGTAGTATGGGGGCTATGAACACTGAAGCTTTCTTT
.	TRBJ1-3	.	TRBV6-5	CASSTTLSGNTIYF	TGTGCCAGCAGTACGACATTATCTGGAAACACCATATATTTT
TRBD2	TRBJ2-1	.	TRBV4-2	CASSSQSGTSGEQFF	TGTGCCAGCAGCTCTCAATCCGGGACTAGTGGTGAGCAGTTCTTC
.	TRBJ1-1	many	TRBV6-6	CASNSRGINTEAFF	TGTGCCAGCAACTCGAGGGGGATCAACACTGAAGCTTTCTTT
.	TRBJ2-7	.	TRBV7-7	CASSLQQGPYEQYF	TGTGCCAGCAGCTTACAACAGGGCCCCTACGAGCAGTACTTC
.	TRBJ2-7	.	TRBV30	CAWSNGGSSPEQYF	TGTGCCTGGAGTAATGGGGGGAGTTCGCCCGAGCAGTACTTC
TRBD1	TRBJ1-4	.	TRBV29-1	CSVRGQGEKLFF	TGCAGCGTTAGGGGGCAGGGTGAAAAACTGTTTTTT
.	TRBJ1-1	few	TRBV7-2	CASSPGQWNTEAFF	TGTGCCAGCAGCCCCGGACAGTGGAACACTGAAGCTTTCTTT
.	TRBJ2-1	.	TRBV6-1	CASSEFPQGGEQFF	TGTGCCAGCAGTGAATTCCCCCAGGGCGGTGAGCAGTTCTTC
TRBD1	TRBJ2-1	few	TRBV6-5	CASRRDRVSYNEQFF	TGTGCCAGCAGGCGGGACAGGGTTAGCTACAATGAGCAGTTCTTC
TRBD2	TRBJ2-1	.	TRBV27	CASSSGLLAGSEQFF	TGTGCCAGCAGTTCAGGTTTACTAGCGGGCAGTGAGCAGTTCTTC
.	TRBJ1-1	.	TRBV18	CASSPTLRGAQNTEAFF	TGTGCCAGCTCACCAACCCTACGGGGGGCTCAGAACACTGAAGCTTTCTTT
TRBD1	TRBJ1-1	few	TRBV14	CASSQGQGRRFTEAFF	TGTGCCAGCAGCCAAGGACAGGGGAGGCGTTTCACTGAAGCTTTCTTT
TRBD2	TRBJ2-1	.	TRBV5-1	CASSLGLGLAGAGEQFF	TGCGCCAGCAGCTTGGGTTTGGGGCTAGCGGGAGCGGGTGAGCAGTTCTTC
TRBD1	TRBJ2-6	.	TRBV4-1	CASSQAEQGAGANVLTF	TGCGCCAGCAGCCAAGCGGAACAGGGGGCTGGGGCCAACGTCCTGACTTTC
TRBD2	TRBJ2-1	.	TRBV7-9	CASSLSLRSSGRAYNEQFF	TGTGCCAGCAGCTTAAGTCTAAGGTCGAGCGGGAGGGCCTACAATGAGCAGTTCTTC
TRBD1	TRBJ1-5	.	TRBV19	CASTGTVHNGPQHF	TGTGCCAGCACCGGGACAGTTCATAATGGGCCCCAGCATTTT
.	TRBJ2-7	.	TRBV2	CASSGRGGRAYEQYF	TGTGCCAGCAGTGGAAGGGGGGGGCGGGCCTACGAGCAGTACTTC
TRBD1	TRBJ2-7	few	TRBV19	CASSPGQGAWYEQYF	TGTGCCAGTAGTCCTGGACAGGGGGCTTGGTACGAGCAGTACTTC
TRBD1	TRBJ1-2	.	TRBV2	CASSNTRTGGDGYTF	TGTGCCAGCAGTAACACAAGGACAGGGGGAGATGGCTACACCTTC
TRBD2	TRBJ2-7	.	TRBV6-5	CARGKREGAYEQYF	TGTGCCAGGGGGAAGCGGGAGGGCGCCTACGAGCAGTACTTC
.	TRBJ1-2	.	TRBV29-1	CSVTASGLFYGYTF	TGCAGCGTTACGGCCTCAGGCCTATTCTATGGCTACACCTTC
TRBD2	TRBJ2-1	.	TRBV11-3	CASSSSGSRYNEQFF	TGTGCCAGCAGTTCCAGCGGGAGCCGATACAATGAGCAGTTCTTC
TRBD1	TRBJ2-4	.	TRBV5-1	CASSIGQVGDRNIQYF	TGCGCCAGCAGCATAGGACAGGTCGGAGATCGGAACATTCAGTACTTC
TRBD1	TRBJ2-3	.	TRBV5-1	CASRSGTGGSDTQYF	TGCGCCAGCAGATCCGGGACAGGGGGGTCAGATACGCAGTATTTT
.	TRBJ1-1	.	TRBV9	CASSPGRRQQEAFF	TGTGCCAGCAGCCCAGGAAGGCGTCAACAAGAAGCTTTCTTT
.	TRBJ1-1	.	TRBV3-1/TRBV3-2	CASSQVEHREAFF	TGTGCCAGCAGCCAAGTGGAGCATCGTGAAGCTTTCTTT
.	TRBJ1-1	.	TRBV7-6	CASSPGAGASAEAFF	TGTGCCAGCAGCCCAGGCGCGGGGGCAAGCGCTGAAGCTTTCTTT
TRBD1	TRBJ1-2	.	TRBV10-3	CAISEQIDGTGRDGYTF	TGTGCCATCAGTGAGCAGATCGACGGGACAGGGAGAGATGGCTACACCTTC
TRBD1	TRBJ2-7	.	TRBV5-1	CASSLEGQPHEQYF	TGCGCCAGCAGCTTGGAGGGACAGCCGCACGAGCAGTACTTC
.	TRBJ2-1	many	TRBV5-6	CASSPGQLGNEQFF	TGTGCCAGCAGCCCCGGACAGTTGGGGAATGAGCAGTTCTTC